This passage covers 29 T cell receptor beta chains from one sample sequenced in a study of CD8 T cells in ankylosing spondylitis. Using its own MiXCR run on the 5' RACE reads, TCRdb lists one record per CDR3 protein. The sample records some 130,000 distinct CDR3 sequences, just under 7.5% being singletons. Sequenced input: blood, either unsorted or a sorted T cell fraction (not recorded which). The receptors derive from a female donor with ankylosing spondylitis or in good health (not recorded which).

The V gene is TRBV6-2 or TRBV6-3, the J gene TRBJ1-6; D unclear. This CDR3 has 14 residues. Germline V gives CDR1 MNHEY, CDR2 SVGEGT. Trimming cost V 6 bases and J 9 bases, with 15 bases left between them. CDR3 in amino acids: CASRSSGLGSPLHF. CDR3 in DNA: TGTGCCAGCAGATCCAGCGGGCTGGGTTCACCCCTCCACTTT.

In this sample, this clonotype turned up many times. This chain joins TRBV20-1 and TRBJ2-1; D unresolved. V shed 1 base and J shed 4 bases, with 8 bases lying between them. Looked up from germline, CDR1 is DFQATT and CDR2 is SNEGSKA (reference sequence). This CDR3 contains 13 residues. DNA of the CDR3: TGCAGTGCTAGAGTGACCGGATACAATGAGCAGTTCTTC. Amino acid sequence: CSARVTGYNEQFF.

The J gene is TRBJ2-4, the V gene TRBV7-9, with D possibly TRBD1 on 5 matching bases. CDR3 length: 11 residues. Germline-derived CDR1 and CDR2 are SEHNR and FQNEAQ (reference sequence). The ends were cut back, 2 bases at V and 9 bases at J, with 5 bases in the middle. CDR3 coding DNA: TGTGCCAGCAGCTTACAGGGCATTCAGTACTTC. Its protein product is CASSLQGIQYF.

This clonotype was detected only a few times. This chain links TRBV20-1 with TRBJ1-3, with 7 bases aligning to TRBD1. The CDR3 runs to 14 residues. CDR1 DFQATT and CDR2 SNEGSKA come from the germline V gene (reference sequence). The J segment lost 3 bases and the V segment lost 3 bases, leaving 5 bases of the junction unmatched. The DNA for the CDR3 is TGCAGTGCTAGTAAGGGGGCTGATGGAAACACCATATATTTT. Protein sequence: CSASKGADGNTIYF.

This clonotype has a count of ten or more. V and J are TRBV3-1 and TRBJ2-6; D might be TRBD2 (6 bases). Germline V gene lookup returns CDR1 LGHDT and CDR2 YNNKEL (reference sequence). V shed 4 bases and J shed 2 bases, with 12 bases lying between them. The CDR3 is made up of 16 amino acids. The CDR3: CASSLTSGAGANVLTF. The DNA of the CDR3 is TGTGCCAGCAGCCTCACTTCGGGAGCTGGGGCCAACGTCCTGACTTTC.

This chain links TRBV7-9 with TRBJ2-2; tentatively, D is TRBD1 (6 bases). There are 15 residues in the CDR3. CDR1 and CDR2 from the germline V gene are SEHNR and FQNEAQ (reference sequence). Trimming pared 6 bases from V and 0 bases from J, leaving 11 bases between. The CDR3 sequence is CASRVGTSNTGELFF. CDR3 coding DNA: TGTGCCAGCAGGGTCGGGACATCGAACACCGGGGAGCTGTTTTTT.

This clonotype came up many times. The chain joins TRBV2 to TRBJ1-6; TRBD1 matches 7 bases. This CDR3 spans 14 amino acids. The germline V gene has CDR1 SNHLY and CDR2 FYNNEI. The J segment lost 6 bases and the V segment lost 6 bases, leaving 5 bases of the junction unmatched. The CDR3 loop is CASRRDSLNSPLHF. The CDR3 region has the DNA TGTGCCAGCAGGAGGGACAGTCTTAATTCACCCCTCCACTTT.

This clonotype showed up many times. V gene TRBV7-3 combines with J gene TRBJ2-5; D is unclear. This CDR3 is built from 15 residues. The germline CDR1 and CDR2 sequences are SGHTA and FQGTGA. The germline V and J ends were trimmed by 2 bases and 1 base, with 11 bases remaining between them. The CDR3 sequence: CASSLGSVFQETQYF. CDR3 coding DNA: TGTGCCAGCAGCTTAGGATCTGTATTCCAAGAGACCCAGTACTTC.

This clonotype was picked up many times. The genes are TRBV5-1 and TRBJ2-5, with 7 bases fitting TRBD2. The CDR3 covers 15 residues. V was clipped by 4 bases and J by 1 base; unmatched bases: 7. Germline assignment: CDR1 SGHRS and CDR2 YFSETQ. The CDR3 nucleotides are TGCGCCAGCAGCGCGAATCCGGGGGGCCAAGAGACCCAGTACTTC. It encodes CASSANPGGQETQYF.

CDR3 region: CASSVQLGSQGFADTQYF. The CDR3 DNA sequence: TGTGCCAGCAGCGTACAGCTCGGGTCGCAGGGGTTCGCAGATACGCAGTATTTT. The V gene is TRBV9, the J gene TRBJ2-3, with D possibly being TRBD1 (6 bases). The CDR3 is 18 amino acids. Trimming took off 1 base at V and 4 bases at J, with 22 bases between the two ends. In germline, CDR1 is SGDLS, CDR2 YYNGEE.

This clonotype was recorded many times. V gene TRBV20-1 combines with J gene TRBJ2-1; a weak D match, TRBD2 (6 bases). Trimming removed 6 bases from V and 5 bases from J, with 14 bases in between. Per the germline V gene, CDR1 is DFQATT and CDR2 is SNEGSKA (reference sequence). The CDR3 extends over 13 amino acids. For the CDR3, the DNA is TGCAGTGCCGAATCGGGAGTCAACAATGAGCAGTTCTTC. It encodes CSAESGVNNEQFF.

This clonotype was detected a few times. This chain connects TRBV6-1 to TRBJ2-7; no firm D call. This CDR3 is built from 13 residues. The V and J ends lost 8 bases and 5 bases respectively, with 16 bases between them. Germline V gives CDR1 MNHNS, CDR2 SASEGT. CDR3 nucleotide sequence: TGTGCCAGCCGAGACCCAGGCGGCGACGAGCAGTACTTC. Translated, it gives CASRDPGGDEQYF.

This clonotype showed up many times. The rearrangement joins TRBV4-2 to TRBJ2-2; D gene uncertain. The germline gives CDR1 LGHNA, CDR2 YNFKEQ. The CDR3 spans 16 residues. The V and J ends lost 0 bases and 0 bases respectively, with 8 bases between them. This CDR3 is CASSQESSTNTGELFF. The CDR3 region has the DNA TGTGCCAGCAGCCAAGAGTCCAGTACGAACACCGGGGAGCTGTTTTTT.

This clonotype was seen many times. The junction differs from germline at one of its ends, possibly a read error. CDR3: CASIETGLNTEAFF. The DNA of the CDR3 is TGTGCCAGCATTGAAACAGGGCTGAACACTGAAGCTTTCTTT. The chain couples TRBV2 to TRBJ1-1; D is perhaps TRBD1 (6 bases). The CDR3 has 14 amino acids. The germline gives CDR1 SNHLY, CDR2 FYNNEI.

This clonotype was detected ten times or more. The genes are TRBV12-3 or TRBV12-4 and TRBJ2-4; D uncertain. The CDR3 length is 13 residues. Between the trimmed V and J ends, which lost 2 bases and 6 bases, there was a span of 8 bases. CDR3 sequence (DNA): TGTGCCAGCAGTTTAAAGGGCCTAAACATTCAGTACTTC. Protein product: CASSLKGLNIQYF.

This clonotype was observed many times. This rearrangement joins TRBV29-1 to TRBJ1-3; D is perhaps TRBD1 (5 bases). CDR1 SQVTM and CDR2 ANQGSEA come from the germline V gene. The CDR3 has 13 residues. Trimming removed 3 bases at V and 2 bases at J, with 8 bases between. This chain's CDR3 is CSVDGGAGNTIYF. The CDR3 DNA reads as TGCAGCGTTGATGGGGGGGCTGGAAACACCATATATTTT.

In the case of this clonotype: This could be a read error, since a much larger clone is one nucleotide away. The V gene is TRBV18, the J gene TRBJ1-5, with a tentative D call TRBD1 (5 bases). The germline CDR1 and CDR2 sequences are KGHSH and LQKENI. CDR3 length: 15 amino acids. The CDR3 DNA reads as TGTGCCATCTCACCAGACGGGGCGAGAAGTCAGCCCCAGCATTTT. Translation gives CAISPDGARSQPQHF.

This clonotype was seen ten or more times. The chain joins TRBV7-9 to TRBJ1-1, with D tentatively TRBD1 (6 bases). CDR1 is SEHNR, CDR2 FQNEAQ, per germline (reference sequence). The CDR3 is made up of 15 amino acids. Trimming left V 0 bases short and J 1 base short, with 9 bases between. In DNA, the CDR3 is TGTGCCAGCAGCTTAGCTGGGGGCCCGAACACTGAAGCTTTCTTT. It translates to CASSLAGGPNTEAFF.

This clonotype was detected many times. This sequence joins TRBV5-1 and TRBJ2-3; D is ambiguous. Trimming took 2 bases from V and 6 from J, leaving 19 bases between them. Germline assignment: CDR1 SGHRS and CDR2 YFSETQ. The CDR3 length is 16 residues. CDR3 nucleotides: TGCGCCAGCAGCTTCGAGGCAGGCAGCTCTGGGGATACGCAGTATTTT. Translated, it gives CASSFEAGSSGDTQYF.

This clonotype occurred many times. The chain has TRBV27 and TRBJ2-1; 9 bases align to TRBD2. Germline V gene sequence: CDR1 MNHEY, CDR2 SMNVEV (reference sequence). The CDR3 consists of 16 residues. The J segment lost 0 bases and the V segment lost 5 bases, leaving 5 bases of the junction unmatched. DNA of the CDR3: TGTGCCAGCAGTGGGGGTAGCGGGGGCTCCTACAATGAGCAGTTCTTC. It is translated as CASSGGSGGSYNEQFF.

This clonotype was observed at least ten times. The chain links TRBV29-1 to TRBJ2-7; D not certain. Trimming took 5 bases from V and 2 from J, leaving 7 bases between them. The CDR3 consists of 11 residues. CDR1 and CDR2 (germline): SQVTM, ANQGSEA. Written as DNA, the CDR3 is TGCAGCGTTCACTCCCCCTACGAGCAGTACTTC. It is translated as CSVHSPYEQYF.

This clonotype was recorded at least ten times. The chain combines TRBV5-6 with TRBJ1-1; D uncertain. CDR1 is SGHDT and CDR2 is YYEEEE in the germline V gene. Trimming cost V 4 bases and J 0 bases, with 7 bases left between them. CDR3 length equals 13 residues. The CDR3: CASSLNLNTEAFF. The CDR3, as DNA: TGTGCCAGCAGCCTAAACCTGAACACTGAAGCTTTCTTT.

This clonotype has ten or more counts. At one end, the junction sequence differs from germline, possibly due to a read error. V is TRBV20-1 and J is TRBJ2-2; D not certain. The CDR3 is made up of 13 amino acids. Looked up from germline, CDR1 is DFQATT and CDR2 is SNEGSKA (reference sequence). For the CDR3, the DNA is TGCAGTGTTAGAAGCGCGAACACCGGGGAGCTGTTTTTT. It encodes CSVRSANTGELFF.

This clonotype was detected many times. The genes are TRBV6-5 and TRBJ2-7; TRBD2 matches at 8 bases. The CDR3 spans 14 residues. Germline CDR1 is MNHEY and CDR2 is SVGAGI. V gave up 1 base and J gave up 6 bases; unmatched junction bases: 5. As DNA, the CDR3 is TGTGCCAGCAGTTACTTACGGACTAGCTCCGAGCAGTACTTC. It specifies CASSYLRTSSEQYF.

This clonotype occurred many times. The J gene is TRBJ2-7, the V gene TRBV15; 7 bases agree with TRBD1. The V gene's germline CDR1 is LNHNV and CDR2 YYDKDF (reference sequence). V lost 3 bases and J lost 3; bases outside the gene matches: 8. The CDR3 sequence is 15 residues long. The CDR3 coding sequence is TGTGCCACCAGCAGCATTACAGGGGTCTACTACGAGCAGTACTTC. Its protein product is CATSSITGVYYEQYF.

This clonotype showed up many times. The rearrangement uses TRBV7-6 and TRBJ2-3; 7 positions agree with TRBD1. Germline V gene data show CDR1 as SGHVS and CDR2 as FNYEAQ. V lost 3 bases, J lost 8 bases, and 8 bases stayed unmatched. The CDR3 runs 14 residues. In DNA, the CDR3 is TGTGCCAGCAGCTTTGGACAGGCCACGGGTACGCAGTATTTT. Amino acid sequence: CASSFGQATGTQYF. The whole variable domain, filled in from reference TRBV7-6 and TRBJ2-3, reads GAGVSQSPRYKVTKRGQDVALRCDPISGHVSLYWYRQALGQGPEFLTYFNYEAQQDKSGLPNDRFSAERPEGSISTLTIQRTEQRDSAMYRCASSFGQATGTQYFGPGTRLTVL.

This clonotype was detected ten times or more. The chain links TRBV28 to TRBJ2-3, with 9 bases that match TRBD1. V lost 7 bases to trimming and J lost 2 bases; unmatched junction nucleotides: 7. The CDR3 contains 15 residues. Germline CDR1 is MDHEN and CDR2 is SYDVKM. CDR3 sequence reads: CASTSGTGHTDTQYF. The CDR3 region has the DNA TGTGCCAGCACATCCGGGACAGGGCACACAGATACGCAGTATTTT.

This clonotype was found a few times. A much larger clone differs from this one at a single base, so this may be a read error. The genes are TRBV21-1 and TRBJ2-1; the table's D call TRBD1 went unverified against the DNA. TRBV21-1 counts as a pseudogene. This CDR3 region has 15 residues. CDR3 bases: TGTACCAGCGGCCTGACAGGGAGATCCTACAATGAGCAGTTCTTC. As protein: CTSGLTGRSYNEQFF.

This chain links TRBV5-6 with TRBJ2-2; weak D call: TRBD1 (6 bases). Germline V gene sequence: CDR1 SGHDT, CDR2 YYEEEE. V gave up 1 base and J gave up 4 bases, with 14 bases separating them. The CDR3 has 16 amino acids. The CDR3 coding sequence is TGTGCCAGCAGCTTGTCTGGGGGCTTTAGCACCGGGGAGCTGTTTTTT. Its protein is CASSLSGGFSTGELFF.